This is a list of T cell receptor beta chains from one sample in a study of molecular identifiers for immune sequencing clone quantification. TCRdb passed the PCR reads through MiXCR, listing each CDR3 protein once. The sample records some 580,000 distinct CDR3 sequences, 25% being singletons. The sample was naive CD8+ T cells from blood, with Jurkat cell RNA spiked in. Receptors originate from a human donor in good health. Some libraries in this study had Jurkat cell RNA spiked in. Both conserved end residues are part of each CDR3. Fields, in order: J gene, V gene, CDR3 protein.

j_call: TRBJ2-3
v_call: TRBV24-1
cdr3_aa: CATFSGGAPDTQYF

j_call: TRBJ2-7
v_call: TRBV6-5
cdr3_aa: CASSPNSGRAGQYF

j_call: TRBJ2-7
v_call: TRBV20-1
cdr3_aa: CSASPPDRGFNEQYF

j_call: TRBJ2-7
v_call: TRBV18
cdr3_aa: CASSVHPDFYEQYF

j_call: TRBJ2-1
v_call: TRBV4-1
cdr3_aa: CASSPILAGGYEQFF

j_call: TRBJ2-3
v_call: TRBV15
cdr3_aa: CATSRDRTSGTDTQYF

j_call: TRBJ2-1
v_call: TRBV12-3/TRBV12-4
cdr3_aa: CASSFRVDEQFF

j_call: TRBJ1-5
v_call: TRBV5-5
cdr3_aa: CASSLVAESNQPQHF

j_call: TRBJ1-5
v_call: TRBV9
cdr3_aa: CASSHDGLSNQPQHF

j_call: TRBJ2-5
v_call: TRBV5-4
cdr3_aa: CASSGGKAWETQYF

j_call: TRBJ1-2
v_call: TRBV6-2/TRBV6-3
cdr3_aa: CASSPADGYTF

j_call: TRBJ1-1
v_call: TRBV6-2/TRBV6-3
cdr3_aa: CASTSFETGGTEAFF